This T cell receptor (beta chain) was identified in a study of T cells in Graves' hyperthyroidism and ophthalmopathy. Overall study findings and caveats: Among clonotypes expanded in thyroid above 0.001, most were also found in blood.

This clonotype was seen a handful of times. Its antigen remains unidentified. When ophthalmopathy did not progress within 18 months, Graves' hyperthyroidism was considered stable. Researchers took RNA transcripts and amplified the TCR beta CDR3 regions from them. Using the HTBI primer set, a first-round RT-PCR was run on the TCR CDR3. In TCRdb, the multiplex PCR reads were re-called with MiXCR into one record per CDR3 protein. The table lists 800,000 or so distinct CDR3 sequences, more than 30% of them singletons. The CDR3 totals 16 residues. Trimming removed 1 base from V and 2 bases from J; junction bases left unmatched: 8. CDR1 SGHVS and CDR2 FNYEAQ come from the germline V gene.

The clonotype was recovered from a man aged 18 to 30 with Graves' hyperthyroidism. The sample taken for sequencing was blood. The chain employs TRBV7-6 and TRBJ2-7; TRBD1 agrees at 7 bases. CDR3 in DNA: TGTGCCAGCAGCTTAGAGGGACAGCCGTTCGCCTACGAGCAGTACTTC. This encodes CASSLEGQPFAYEQYF.